This T cell receptor (beta chain) stems from a study of CD4 and CD8 cells across lung adenocarcinoma regions. One entry per CDR3 protein results from TCRdb running MiXCR on the PCR reads. The sample holds several thousand distinct CDR3 sequences; around 50% are singletons and the top ten take about 20%. Donors had localized lung adenocarcinoma, a non-small cell lung cancer. The V gene's germline CDR1 is MNHEY and CDR2 SMNVEV (reference sequence). The CDR3 totals 15 residues. V was cut by 8 bases and J by 13 bases, with 27 bases left in between. The source of this sequence is a male donor with lung adenocarcinoma. The CD4 and CD8 labels of this study may be unreliable. V usage is TRBV27 and J usage is TRBJ2-4; perhaps D is TRBD1 or TRBD2 (5 bases each). The sequencing sample was made of CD4+ T cells from the margin of a lung tumor. DNA for the CDR3: TGTGCCAGCGCATTGCGACTGGGGACCAAAAACACGCAGTACTTC. Residues: CASALRLGTKNTQYF.